The 25 T cell receptor beta chains presented below share a single source sample, sequenced in a study of T cell clonotyping in hematopoietic cell transplantation. Only in-frame clones appear in the TCRdb table, and some are missing; sequencing was by immunoSEQ multiplex PCR. The data show around 10,000 clones, with under 85% seen just once and about 54% held by the top ten. The input for sequencing was PBMCs, taken at the time of graft-versus-host disease after allogeneic stem cell transplant. The receptors derive from a male patient between 60 and 69 years old who had an allogeneic stem cell transplant from an unrelated donor, so the T cells may come from the graft donor. Some clones in this sample may be carry-over from other donors' samples.

In this sample, this clone turned up once. The sample holds other DNA sequences that translate to the same CDR3. The DNA of the CDR3 is TGCGCCAGCAGCTCACAGGGAGATACGCAGTATTTT. Amino acid sequence: CASSSQGDTQYF. The rearrangement joins TRBV5-1 to TRBJ2-3; weak D call: TRBD1 (6 bases). The CDR3 contains 12 residues. V was pared by 3 bases and J by 5 bases, with 7 bases between. Looked up from germline, CDR1 is SGHRS and CDR2 is YFSETQ.

CDR3 sequence reads: CASSIADSSNQPQHF. The DNA of the CDR3 is TGTGCCAGTAGTATAGCAGACAGTAGCAATCAGCCCCAGCATTTT. V gene TRBV19 combines with J gene TRBJ1-5, with D possibly TRBD1 on 5 matching bases. This CDR3 has 15 amino acids. V lost 1 base and J lost 0, with 7 bases in between. Germline CDR1 and CDR2: LNHDA and SQIVND (reference sequence).

J is TRBJ1-2 and V is TRBV5-1, with TRBD1 matching 7 bases. Germline CDR1 reads SGHRS; CDR2 reads YFSETQ. The CDR3 has 13 residues. With V trimmed by 2 bases and J by 6 bases, 4 bases remained unmatched. CDR3 DNA: TGCGCCAGCAGCTTTGGCAGGGGGAATGGCTACACCTTC. Its protein is CASSFGRGNGYTF. Drawing the rest from reference TRBV5-1 and TRBJ1-2, the complete variable domain is KAGVTQTPRYLIKTRGQQVTLSCSPISGHRSVSWYQQTPGQGLQFLFEYFSETQRNKGNFPGRFSGRQFSNSRSEMNVSTLELGDSALYLCASSFGRGNGYTFGSGTRLTVV.

V is TRBV25-1 and J is TRBJ2-7; D is tentatively TRBD1 or TRBD2 (5 bases each). The germline V gene has CDR1 MGHDK and CDR2 SYGVNS. V dropped 8 bases and J dropped 2 bases, with 16 bases sitting between them. This CDR3 region has 14 residues. The CDR3 region has the DNA TGTGCCAGCCTTGGGACCGTTCCACCCTACGAGCAGTACTTC. Its translation is CASLGTVPPYEQYF.

CDR3 sequence reads: CASSQEGTTYQETQYF. The CDR3 bases are TGCGCCAGCAGCCAAGAGGGAACAACGTACCAAGAGACCCAGTACTTC. The V call is TRBV4-1, the J call TRBJ2-5; the D is unclear. Germline lookup yields CDR1 MGHRA and CDR2 YSYEKL. The V gene lost 0 bases and the J gene lost 0 bases, with 11 bases spanning the gap. The CDR3 consists of 16 residues.

This clone is a singleton in its sample. The junction does not match germline at one end; this may be a read error. The V call is TRBV11-2, the J call TRBJ2-7; 8 bases agree with TRBD1. The CDR3 sequence is 13 residues long. The germline gives CDR1 SGHAT, CDR2 FQNNGV. The CDR3 sequence is CASSPTGVSDRNF. CDR3 bases: TGTGCCAGCAGCCCGACAGGGGTTTCGGATCGGAACTTC. Drawing the rest from reference TRBV11-2 and TRBJ2-7, the complete variable domain is EAGVAQSPRYKIIEKRQSVAFWCNPISGHATLYWYQQILGQGPKLLIQFQNNGVVDDSQLPKDRFSAERLKGVDSTLKIQPAKLEDSAVYLCASSPTGVSDRNFGPGTRLTVT.

The rearrangement joins TRBV18 to TRBJ2-1; 10 nucleotides line up with TRBD1. There are 14 residues in the CDR3. V lost 1 base and J lost 16; bases outside the gene matches: 10. Germline V lookup: CDR1 KGHSH, CDR2 LQKENI. CDR3 loop: CASSPLVGTGVQFF. The CDR3 nucleotides are TGTGCCAGCTCACCACTCGTGGGGACAGGGGTACAATTCTTC. The full variable domain, in which reference TRBV18 and TRBJ2-1 provide the parts outside the CDR3, is NAGVMQNPRHLVRRRGQEARLRCSPMKGHSHVYWYRQLPEEGLKFMVYLQKENIIDESGMPKERFSAEFPKEGPSILRIQQVVRGDSAAYFCASSPLVGTGVQFFGPGTRLTVL.

This clone was recorded a few times. The chain couples TRBV14 to TRBJ2-7, with a possible D match to TRBD1 (5 bases). CDR3 length: 15 amino acids. V shed 4 bases and J shed 2 bases, with 15 bases lying between them. Germline CDR1 SGHDN, CDR2 FVKESK. The CDR3 sequence: CASSPTGDFPYEQYF. The CDR3 nucleotides are TGTGCCAGCAGCCCAACAGGTGACTTCCCCTACGAGCAGTACTTC.

The J gene is TRBJ1-2, the V gene TRBV2, with 7 positions matching TRBD1. This CDR3 is 11 amino acids long. With V trimmed by 9 bases and J by 4 bases, 2 bases remained unmatched. Germline CDR1 and CDR2: SNHLY and FYNNEI. CDR3 loop: CASGDSYGYTF. CDR3 coding DNA: TGTGCCAGTGGGGACAGCTATGGCTACACCTTC.

V and J are TRBV7-6 and TRBJ2-3; D is unresolved. Germline CDR1 and CDR2: SGHVS and FNYEAQ. V was clipped by 5 bases and J by 0 bases, with 12 bases between them. The CDR3 runs to 15 residues. Here the CDR3 DNA reads TGTGCCAGCAGCCGAACAATCTTTAGCACAGATACGCAGTATTTT. Translated, it gives CASSRTIFSTDTQYF. The variable domain in full, with the rest retrieved from reference TRBV7-6 and TRBJ2-3, is GAGVSQSPRYKVTKRGQDVALRCDPISGHVSLYWYRQALGQGPEFLTYFNYEAQQDKSGLPNDRFSAERPEGSISTLTIQRTEQRDSAMYRCASSRTIFSTDTQYFGPGTRLTVL.

This clone was observed a single time. The chain uses TRBV28 and TRBJ2-7; 10 bases match TRBD1. V lost 5 bases to trimming and J lost 4 bases; unmatched junction nucleotides: 5. The germline gives CDR1 MDHEN, CDR2 SYDVKM. The CDR3 sequence is 14 residues long. Here the CDR3 reads CASSRDRGRYEQYF. The CDR3 DNA sequence: TGTGCCAGCAGTAGAGACAGGGGGCGATACGAGCAGTACTTC. Filled out from reference TRBV28 and TRBJ2-7, the complete variable domain reads DVKVTQSSRYLVKRTGEKVFLECVQDMDHENMFWYRQDPGLGLRLIYFSYDVKMKEKGDIPEGYSVSREKKERFSLILESASTNQTSMYLCASSRDRGRYEQYFGPGTRLTVT.

The chain employs TRBV29-1 and TRBJ1-1; D ambiguous. This CDR3 region has 11 residues. In germline, CDR1 is SQVTM, CDR2 ANQGSEA. Trimming left V 7 bases short and J 3 bases short, with 9 bases between. Here the CDR3 DNA reads TGCAGCGCGGCATGGGACACTGAAGCTTTCTTT. Amino acid sequence: CSAAWDTEAFF.

The V call is TRBV27, the J call TRBJ1-5; 7 bases match TRBD1. Germline V gives CDR1 MNHEY, CDR2 SMNVEV (reference sequence). This CDR3 has 15 residues. J gave up 1 base and V 8 bases, and 8 bases lay outside the gene matches. The CDR3 spells CASGRATGSNQPQHF. CDR3 in DNA: TGTGCCAGCGGTCGGGCGACAGGGAGCAATCAGCCCCAGCATTTT.

The V gene is TRBV5-4, the J gene TRBJ1-6, with a weak D call TRBD1 (6 bases). Germline lookup yields CDR1 SGHNT and CDR2 YYREEE (reference sequence). The CDR3 is 15 amino acids. The ends were cut back, 1 base at V and 4 bases at J, with 9 bases in the middle. The CDR3 sequence: CASSLNGQYNSPLHF. The CDR3 DNA reads TGTGCCAGCAGCTTGAACGGACAGTATAATTCACCCCTCCACTTT.

V gene TRBV5-1 combines with J gene TRBJ1-6, with TRBD1 as a possible D gene (5 bases). The V end was cut by 0 bases, the J end by 9 bases, with 10 bases between. Germline values: CDR1 SGHRS, CDR2 YFSETQ. This CDR3 has 14 residues. CDR3 sequence: CASSLGMDTSPLHF. For the CDR3, the DNA is TGCGCCAGCAGCTTGGGCATGGACACTTCACCCCTCCACTTT.

V gene TRBV19 combines with J gene TRBJ1-6; D may be TRBD1 (5 bases). V gave up 2 bases and J gave up 12 bases, with 8 bases separating them. CDR1 is LNHDA, CDR2 SQIVND, per germline (reference sequence). This CDR3 is built from 12 residues. DNA for the CDR3: TGTGCCAGTAGTATACAGGGAGTACCCCTCCACTTT. Translation gives CASSIQGVPLHF.

This chain uses TRBV2 with TRBJ2-1; D not resolved. CDR3 length: 11 residues. Germline CDR1 SNHLY, CDR2 FYNNEI. V was trimmed by 5 bases and J by 7 bases, leaving 6 bases between them. The CDR3 region is CASSTLNEQFF. As DNA, the CDR3 is TGTGCCAGCAGTACACTGAATGAGCAGTTCTTC.

The chain recombines TRBV6-5 with TRBJ1-2; D unclear. CDR3 size: 16 residues. V was cut by 2 bases and J by 0 bases, with 13 bases left in between. CDR1 is MNHEY, CDR2 SVGAGI, per germline. CDR3 nucleotides: TGTGCCAGCAGTTACAGGTTGACGGTCTCTAACTATGGCTACACCTTC. It translates to CASSYRLTVSNYGYTF.

The chain recombines TRBV4-2 with TRBJ1-1, with a possible D match to TRBD1 (5 bases). CDR1 LGHNA and CDR2 YNFKEQ come from the germline V gene. CDR3 length: 15 residues. Trimming pared 1 base from V and 1 base from J, leaving 10 bases between. This chain's CDR3 is CASSQAGQPNTEAFF. In nucleotides, the CDR3 is TGTGCCAGCAGCCAAGCGGGGCAGCCGAACACTGAAGCTTTCTTT.

The chain links TRBV28 to TRBJ2-7; D is perhaps TRBD2 (6 bases). Germline loops: CDR1 MDHEN, CDR2 SYDVKM. CDR3 size: 14 residues. V gave up 6 bases and J gave up 7 bases, with 19 bases separating them. CDR3 residues: CASRPSVVSLEQYF. CDR3 DNA: TGTGCCAGCAGGCCTAGCGTTGTTTCGTTGGAGCAGTACTTC.

The chain has TRBV10-3 and TRBJ2-7; D is perhaps TRBD1 (6 bases). This CDR3 is built from 12 residues. The V and J ends lost 5 bases and 7 bases respectively, with 12 bases between them. The germline CDR1 and CDR2 sequences are ENHRY and SYGVKD. As DNA, the CDR3 is TGTGCCATCAGTACGGACAGCCGGGAGCAGTACTTC. As protein: CAISTDSREQYF.

V and J are TRBV4-3 and TRBJ2-1; D possibly corresponds to TRBD1 (5 bases). Germline CDR1 and CDR2: LGHNA and YSLEER. The CDR3 has 14 amino acids. The V and J ends lost 2 bases and 8 bases respectively, with 13 bases between them. CDR3 in amino acids: CASSQTRVRYEQFF. The CDR3 nucleotides are TGCGCCAGCAGCCAAACCAGGGTTCGGTATGAGCAGTTCTTC.

V is TRBV19 and J is TRBJ2-3; tentative D call: TRBD1 (5 bases). The V and J ends lost 10 bases and 2 bases respectively, with 16 bases between them. The V gene's germline CDR1 is LNHDA and CDR2 SQIVND (reference sequence). The CDR3 is made up of 14 amino acids. The CDR3 spells CATDTGTSTDTQYF. CDR3 coding DNA: TGTGCCACCGACACAGGAACCTCCACAGATACGCAGTATTTT. Drawing the rest from reference TRBV19 and TRBJ2-3, the complete variable domain is DGGITQSPKYLFRKEGQNVTLSCEQNLNHDAMYWYRQDPGQGLRLIYYSQIVNDFQKGDIAEGYSVSREKKESFPLTVTSAQKNPTAFYLCATDTGTSTDTQYFGPGTRLTVL.

The chain couples TRBV10-2 to TRBJ2-7; maybe TRBD2 (6 bases). The germline gives CDR1 WSHSY, CDR2 SAAADI. V dropped 5 bases and J dropped 1 base, with 15 bases sitting between them. The CDR3 has 15 residues. The CDR3 is CASSILGTSSYEQYF. The CDR3 region has the DNA TGCGCCAGCAGTATCCTCGGGACTTCTTCCTACGAGCAGTACTTC.

The rearrangement joins TRBV11-2 to TRBJ2-1; D is undetermined. The V gene lost 5 bases and the J gene lost 0 bases, with 11 bases spanning the gap. Germline CDR1 reads SGHAT; CDR2 reads FQNNGV. This CDR3 has 15 residues. The CDR3 sequence is CASSLGRSSYNEQFF. CDR3 nucleotide sequence: TGTGCCAGCAGCCTAGGTAGGAGCTCCTACAATGAGCAGTTCTTC.